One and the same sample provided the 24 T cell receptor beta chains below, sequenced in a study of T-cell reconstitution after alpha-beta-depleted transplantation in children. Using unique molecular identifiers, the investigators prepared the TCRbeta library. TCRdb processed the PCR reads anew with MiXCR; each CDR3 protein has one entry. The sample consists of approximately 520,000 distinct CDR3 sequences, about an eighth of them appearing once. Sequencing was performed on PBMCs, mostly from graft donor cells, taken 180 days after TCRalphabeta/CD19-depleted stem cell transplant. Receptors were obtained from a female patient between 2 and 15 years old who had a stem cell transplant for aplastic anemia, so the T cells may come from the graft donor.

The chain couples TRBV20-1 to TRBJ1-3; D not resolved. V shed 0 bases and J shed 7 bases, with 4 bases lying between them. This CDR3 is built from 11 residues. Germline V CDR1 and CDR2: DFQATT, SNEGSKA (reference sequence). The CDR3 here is CSARDGNTIYF. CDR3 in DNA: TGCAGTGCTAGAGATGGGAACACCATATATTTT.

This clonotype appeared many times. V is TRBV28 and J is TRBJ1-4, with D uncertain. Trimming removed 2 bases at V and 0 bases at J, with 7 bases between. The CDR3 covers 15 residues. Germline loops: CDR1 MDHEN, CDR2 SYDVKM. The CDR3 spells CASSLLRPTNEKLFF. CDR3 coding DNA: TGTGCCAGCAGTTTACTCCGGCCAACTAATGAAAAACTGTTTTTT. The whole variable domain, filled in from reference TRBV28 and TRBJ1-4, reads DVKVTQSSRYLVKRTGEKVFLECVQDMDHENMFWYRQDPGLGLRLIYFSYDVKMKEKGDIPEGYSVSREKKERFSLILESASTNQTSMYLCASSLLRPTNEKLFFGSGTQLSVL.

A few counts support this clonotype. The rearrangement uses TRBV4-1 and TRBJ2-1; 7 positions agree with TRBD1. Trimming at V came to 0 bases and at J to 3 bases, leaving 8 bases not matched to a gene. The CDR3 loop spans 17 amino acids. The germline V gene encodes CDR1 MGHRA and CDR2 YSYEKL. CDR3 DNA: TGCGCCAGCAGCCAAGATAGGTGGCAGGGGGACTACAATGAGCAGTTCTTC. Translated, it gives CASSQDRWQGDYNEQFF.

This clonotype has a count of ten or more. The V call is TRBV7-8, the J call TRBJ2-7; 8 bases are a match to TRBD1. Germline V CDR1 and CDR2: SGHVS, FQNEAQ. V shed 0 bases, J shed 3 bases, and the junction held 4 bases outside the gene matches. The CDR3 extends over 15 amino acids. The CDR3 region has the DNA TGTGCCAGCAGCTTAGCACAGGGGGAATTCTACGAGCAGTACTTC. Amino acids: CASSLAQGEFYEQYF. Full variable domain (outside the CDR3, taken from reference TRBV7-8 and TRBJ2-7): GAGVSQSPRYKVAKRGQDVALRCDPISGHVSLFWYQQALGQGPEFLTYFQNEAQLDKSGLPSDRFFAERPEGSVSTLKIQRTQQEDSAVYLCASSLAQGEFYEQYFGPGTRLTVT.

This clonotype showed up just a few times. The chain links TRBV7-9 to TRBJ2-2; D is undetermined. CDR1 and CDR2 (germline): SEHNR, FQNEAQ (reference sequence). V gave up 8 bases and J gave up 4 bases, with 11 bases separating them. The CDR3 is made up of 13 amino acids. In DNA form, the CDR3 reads TGTGCCAGCGGACCCCGGAGCACCGGGGAGCTGTTTTTT. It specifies CASGPRSTGELFF.

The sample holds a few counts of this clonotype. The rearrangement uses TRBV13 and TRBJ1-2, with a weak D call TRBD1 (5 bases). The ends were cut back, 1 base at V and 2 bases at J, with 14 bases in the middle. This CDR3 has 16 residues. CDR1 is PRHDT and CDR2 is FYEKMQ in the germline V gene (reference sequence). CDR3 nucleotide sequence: TGTGCCAGCAGCTTAGACCGGACACCTGCCAACTATGGCTACACCTTC. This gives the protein CASSLDRTPANYGYTF.

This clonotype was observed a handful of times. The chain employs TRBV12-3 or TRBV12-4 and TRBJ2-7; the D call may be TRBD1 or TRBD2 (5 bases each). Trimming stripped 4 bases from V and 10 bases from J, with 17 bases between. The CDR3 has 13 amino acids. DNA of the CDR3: TGTGCCAGCAGTTACCGCCGGGACGCACTCCAGTACGTC. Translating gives CASSYRRDALQYV.

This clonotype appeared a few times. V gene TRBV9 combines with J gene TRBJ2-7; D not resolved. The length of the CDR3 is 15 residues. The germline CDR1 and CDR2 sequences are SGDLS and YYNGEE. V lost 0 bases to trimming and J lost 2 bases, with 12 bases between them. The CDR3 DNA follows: TGTGCCAGCAGCGTAGCCCAAGGAGAGGCCTACGAGCAGTACTTC. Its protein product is CASSVAQGEAYEQYF.

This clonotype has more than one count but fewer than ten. CDR3 region: CASSPGVGYGPYEPQHF. The CDR3 DNA sequence: TGTGCCAGCAGTCCCGGGGTTGGGTATGGGCCTTATGAGCCCCAGCATTTT. This chain connects TRBV12-3 or TRBV12-4 to TRBJ1-5, with D uncertain. The V gene lost 5 bases and the J gene lost 8 bases, with 25 bases spanning the gap. The CDR3 is 17 amino acids.

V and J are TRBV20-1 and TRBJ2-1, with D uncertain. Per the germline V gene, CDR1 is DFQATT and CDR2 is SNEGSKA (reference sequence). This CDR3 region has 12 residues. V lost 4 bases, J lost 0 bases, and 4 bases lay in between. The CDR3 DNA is TGCAGTGCTACGGACTCCTACAATGAGCAGTTCTTC. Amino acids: CSATDSYNEQFF.

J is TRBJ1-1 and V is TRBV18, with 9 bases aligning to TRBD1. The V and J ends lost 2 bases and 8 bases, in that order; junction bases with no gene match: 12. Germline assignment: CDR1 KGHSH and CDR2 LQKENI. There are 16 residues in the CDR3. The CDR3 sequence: CASSPYTPGQGIEAFF. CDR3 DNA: TGTGCCAGCTCACCATACACACCGGGACAGGGAATAGAAGCTTTCTTT.

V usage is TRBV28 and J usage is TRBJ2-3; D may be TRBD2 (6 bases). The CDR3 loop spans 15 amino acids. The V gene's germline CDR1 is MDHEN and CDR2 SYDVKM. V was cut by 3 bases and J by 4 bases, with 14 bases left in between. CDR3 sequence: CASSFFGSRSDTQYF. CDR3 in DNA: TGTGCCAGCAGTTTTTTCGGGAGTCGATCAGATACGCAGTATTTT.

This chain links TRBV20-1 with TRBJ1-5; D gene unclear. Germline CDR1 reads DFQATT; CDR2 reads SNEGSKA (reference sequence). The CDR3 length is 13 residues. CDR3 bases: TGCAGGACCGGCGGAGTTAGCAATCAGCCCCAGCATTTT. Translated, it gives CRTGGVSNQPQHF.

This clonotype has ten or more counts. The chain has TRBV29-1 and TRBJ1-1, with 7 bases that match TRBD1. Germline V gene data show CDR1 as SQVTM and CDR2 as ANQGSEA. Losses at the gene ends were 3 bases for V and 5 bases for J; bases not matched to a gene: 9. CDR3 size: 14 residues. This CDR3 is CSVDGQVRRTEAFF. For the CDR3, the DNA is TGCAGCGTTGATGGACAGGTCCGGAGAACTGAAGCTTTCTTT.

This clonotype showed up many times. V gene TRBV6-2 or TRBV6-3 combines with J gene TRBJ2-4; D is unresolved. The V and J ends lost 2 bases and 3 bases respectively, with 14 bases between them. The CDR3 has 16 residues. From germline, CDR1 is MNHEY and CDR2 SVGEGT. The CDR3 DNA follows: TGTGCCAGCAGTTACCCCCTCCGGCTGGGCAAAAACATTCAGTACTTC. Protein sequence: CASSYPLRLGKNIQYF.

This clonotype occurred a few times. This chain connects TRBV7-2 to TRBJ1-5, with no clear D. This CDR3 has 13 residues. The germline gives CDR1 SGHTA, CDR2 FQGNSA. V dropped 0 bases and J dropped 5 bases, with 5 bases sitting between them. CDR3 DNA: TGTGCCAGCAGCTTAGCCTGGGATCAGCCCCAGCATTTT. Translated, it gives CASSLAWDQPQHF.

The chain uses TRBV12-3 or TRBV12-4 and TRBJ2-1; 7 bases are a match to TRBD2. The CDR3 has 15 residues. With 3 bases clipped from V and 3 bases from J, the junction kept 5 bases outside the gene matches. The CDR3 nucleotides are TGTGCCAGCAGTTTGGGACTAACCCACTACAATGAGCAGTTCTTC. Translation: CASSLGLTHYNEQFF.

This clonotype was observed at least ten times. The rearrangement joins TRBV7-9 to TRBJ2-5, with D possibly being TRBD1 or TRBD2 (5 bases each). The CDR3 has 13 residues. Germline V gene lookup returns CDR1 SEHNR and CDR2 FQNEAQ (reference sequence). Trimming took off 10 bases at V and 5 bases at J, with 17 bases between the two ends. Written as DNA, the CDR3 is TGTGCCACCACCCGGGACCGCGGCGAGACCCAGTACTTC. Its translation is CATTRDRGETQYF.

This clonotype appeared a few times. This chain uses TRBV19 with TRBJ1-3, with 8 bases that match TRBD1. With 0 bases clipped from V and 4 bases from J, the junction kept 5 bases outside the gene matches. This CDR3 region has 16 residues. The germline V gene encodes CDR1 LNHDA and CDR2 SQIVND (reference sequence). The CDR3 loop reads CASSIDTDRGGNTIYF. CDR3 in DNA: TGTGCCAGTAGTATAGATACTGACAGGGGAGGAAACACCATATATTTT. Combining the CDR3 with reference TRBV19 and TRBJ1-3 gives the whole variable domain DGGITQSPKYLFRKEGQNVTLSCEQNLNHDAMYWYRQDPGQGLRLIYYSQIVNDFQKGDIAEGYSVSREKKESFPLTVTSAQKNPTAFYLCASSIDTDRGGNTIYFGEGSWLTVV.

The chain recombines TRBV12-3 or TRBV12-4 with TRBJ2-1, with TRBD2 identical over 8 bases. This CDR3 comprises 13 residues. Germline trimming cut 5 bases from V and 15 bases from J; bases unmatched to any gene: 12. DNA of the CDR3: TGTGCCAGCAGTCTCCGAAATAGCGGGGTAGTGTTCTTC. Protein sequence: CASSLRNSGVVFF.

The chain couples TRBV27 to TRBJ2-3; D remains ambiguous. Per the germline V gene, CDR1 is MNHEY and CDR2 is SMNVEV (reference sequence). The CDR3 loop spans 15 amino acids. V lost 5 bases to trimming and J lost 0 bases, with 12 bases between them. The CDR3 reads CASSPYSTSTDTQYF. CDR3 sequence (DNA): TGTGCCAGCAGTCCATATTCAACTAGCACAGATACGCAGTATTTT.

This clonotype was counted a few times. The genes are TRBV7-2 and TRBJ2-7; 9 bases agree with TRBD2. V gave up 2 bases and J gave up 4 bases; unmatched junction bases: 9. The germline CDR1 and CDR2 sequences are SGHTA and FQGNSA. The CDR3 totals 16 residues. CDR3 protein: CASSLTEASGKYEQYF. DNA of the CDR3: TGTGCCAGCAGCTTAACGGAAGCTAGCGGGAAATACGAGCAGTACTTC.

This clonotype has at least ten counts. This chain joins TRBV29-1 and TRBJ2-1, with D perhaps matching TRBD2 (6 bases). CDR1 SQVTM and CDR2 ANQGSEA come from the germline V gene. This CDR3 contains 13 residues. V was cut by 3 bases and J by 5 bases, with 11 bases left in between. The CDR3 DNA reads TGCAGCGTTGAGGACCGGGGGAACAATGAGCAGTTCTTC. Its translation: CSVEDRGNNEQFF.

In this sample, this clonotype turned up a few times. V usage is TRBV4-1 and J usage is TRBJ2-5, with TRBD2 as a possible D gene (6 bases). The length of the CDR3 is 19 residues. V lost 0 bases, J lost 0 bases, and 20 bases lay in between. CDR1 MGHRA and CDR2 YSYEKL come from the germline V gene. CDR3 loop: CASSQDVVRVAVYQETQYF. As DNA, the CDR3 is TGCGCCAGCAGCCAAGATGTGGTGAGAGTAGCGGTGTACCAAGAGACCCAGTACTTC.